The rows below give T cell receptor beta chains drawn from one sample of a study of blood T cell repertoires in COVID-19. TCRdb keeps only in-frame clones here, not all; method: immunoSEQ multiplex PCR. Here the sample spans 130,000 to 150,000 clones, approximately 89% being singletons. Sequences were obtained from peripheral blood. These receptors were obtained from a human donor in a cohort sampled during active COVID-19. The CDR3 runs from the conserved cysteine through the conserved F or W. D genes are given only for firm matches. For some rows the clone size is stated as once, few or many, or as a class when expanded; others skip it.

v_gene: TRBV27; abundance: once; d_gene: TRBD1; j_gene: TRBJ1-1; CDR3nt: TGTGCCAGCAGTTTACAAGGACAGGGCGACCCTGAAGCTTTCTTT; CDR3aa: CASSLQGQGDPEAFF
v_gene: TRBV12-5; abundance: once; d_gene: -; j_gene: TRBJ2-1; CDR3nt: TGTGCTAGTGGTTTGGCGCGGACTACCACTTCCTACAATGAGCAGTTCTTC; CDR3aa: CASGLARTTTSYNEQFF
v_gene: TRBV25-1; abundance: -; d_gene: -; j_gene: TRBJ2-7; CDR3nt: TGTGCCAGCAGTGAACAGAACAGCGGCTACGAGCAGTACTTC; CDR3aa: CASSEQNSGYEQYF
v_gene: TRBV5-1; abundance: -; d_gene: TRBD1; j_gene: TRBJ2-1; CDR3nt: TGCGCCAGCAGCTTGGAAGGGACAGGGTGGAATGAGCAGTTCTTC; CDR3aa: CASSLEGTGWNEQFF
v_gene: TRBV5-1; abundance: -; d_gene: -; j_gene: TRBJ1-2; CDR3nt: TGCGCCAGCAGCTTGGCATCCAGGGGCAACTATGGCTACACCTTC; CDR3aa: CASSLASRGNYGYTF
v_gene: TRBV6-2/TRBV6-3; abundance: -; d_gene: -; j_gene: TRBJ1-1; CDR3nt: TGTGCCAGCAGTCCCGGGAGGGCAGGGGCCTTGGGCACTGAAGCTTTCTTT; CDR3aa: CASSPGRAGALGTEAFF
v_gene: TRBV18; abundance: -; d_gene: -; j_gene: TRBJ2-7; CDR3nt: TGTGCCAGCTCACCTGGTTTGGCAGACGAGCAGTACTTC; CDR3aa: CASSPGLADEQYF
v_gene: TRBV9; abundance: once; d_gene: TRBD1; j_gene: TRBJ1-5; CDR3nt: TGTGCCAGCAGCGTAAGAAGGGACAGTCATAGCAATCAGCCCCAGCATTTT; CDR3aa: CASSVRRDSHSNQPQHF
v_gene: TRBV30; abundance: -; d_gene: TRBD1; j_gene: TRBJ2-7; CDR3nt: TGTGCCTGGAATTGGGACAGGGGATACGAGCAGTACTTC; CDR3aa: CAWNWDRGYEQYF
v_gene: TRBV21-1; abundance: -; d_gene: -; j_gene: TRBJ1-1; CDR3nt: TGTGCCAGCAGCCCGGGACAGGGTGGCCTAAACACTGAAGCTTTCTTT; CDR3aa: CASSPGQGGLNTEAFF
v_gene: TRBV7-9; abundance: -; d_gene: -; j_gene: TRBJ2-7; CDR3nt: TGTGCCAGCCGCTCGGCGGGCCCCTCCTACGAGCAGTACTTC; CDR3aa: CASRSAGPSYEQYF
v_gene: TRBV19; abundance: -; d_gene: TRBD1; j_gene: TRBJ1-5; CDR3nt: TGTGCCAGTAGTAGTTGGGACAGGGGGGTTGATCAGCCCCAGCATTTT; CDR3aa: CASSSWDRGVDQPQHF
v_gene: TRBV19; abundance: -; d_gene: TRBD1; j_gene: TRBJ2-2; CDR3nt: TGTGCCAGTAGTAGGGGACAGTCAAACACCGGGGAGCTGTTTTTT; CDR3aa: CASSRGQSNTGELFF